One and the same sample provided the 18 T cell receptor beta chains below, sequenced in a study of CD4 T cells in relation to SARS-CoV-2 and coronaviruses. Here immunoSEQ multiplex PCR was the method, and the copy in TCRdb shows in-frame clones only, minus some. Among 50,000 to 70,000 clones listed, about 91% were seen once. Sequencing input: naive CD4+ T cells from PBMCs. Subset noted: naive CD4+ T cells isolated by negative enrichment. These receptors originate from an adult with COVID-19.

The chain couples TRBV5-1 to TRBJ1-1; no clear D gene. The ends were cut back, 4 bases at V and 1 base at J, with 20 bases in the middle. The CDR3 extends over 17 amino acids. Germline V gives CDR1 SGHRS, CDR2 YFSETQ. The CDR3 DNA reads as TGCGCCAGCAGCGAGGGCAGGTACTTGGGAAGGAACACTGAAGCTTTCTTT. Encoded protein: CASSEGRYLGRNTEAFF.

This rearrangement joins TRBV6-5 to TRBJ2-3; D remains ambiguous. Germline V gene sequence: CDR1 MNHEY, CDR2 SVGAGI. The CDR3 consists of 11 residues. V was cut by 4 bases and J by 6 bases, with 5 bases left in between. The DNA for the CDR3 is TGTGCCAGCAGTTCTTACGATACGCAGTATTTT. Translation: CASSSYDTQYF.

The V gene is TRBV3-1 (or the pseudogene TRBV3-2), the J gene TRBJ2-1; D is unclear. The V end lost 3 bases, the J end lost 9 bases, and 6 bases lay between the germline ends. The CDR3 is made up of 11 amino acids. Germline-derived CDR1 and CDR2 are LGHDT and YNNKEL (reference sequence). The CDR3 DNA sequence: TGTGCCAGCAGCCAGGCACGTGAGCAGTTCTTC. Translation gives CASSQAREQFF.

The chain couples TRBV7-8 to TRBJ2-7, with 9 bases that match TRBD1. CDR1 and CDR2 (germline): SGHVS, FQNEAQ. The J segment lost 4 bases and the V segment lost 4 bases, leaving 14 bases of the junction unmatched. The CDR3 spans 17 residues. The CDR3 protein is CASSSAGQGRGHYEQYF. CDR3 sequence (DNA): TGTGCCAGCAGCTCTGCTGGACAGGGGAGGGGACATTACGAGCAGTACTTC.

The chain has TRBV6-6 and TRBJ2-7; D might be TRBD1 (6 bases). The ends were cut back, 5 bases at V and 1 base at J, with 15 bases in the middle. Germline CDR1 MNHNY, CDR2 SVGAGI (reference sequence). CDR3 length equals 15 residues. CDR3 in DNA: TGTGCCAGCAGTCGAAACAGGGCCCGTTCCTACGAGCAGTACTTC. Translation gives CASSRNRARSYEQYF.

This chain joins TRBV4-2 and TRBJ2-1, with 10 positions matching TRBD2. In germline, CDR1 is LGHNA, CDR2 YNFKEQ. The CDR3 sequence is 17 residues long. Trimming at V came to 4 bases and at J to 0 bases, leaving 6 bases not matched to a gene. The CDR3 spells CASSRGIAGGSYNEQFF. CDR3 in DNA: TGTGCCAGCAGCCGAGGAATAGCGGGGGGCTCCTACAATGAGCAGTTCTTC.

This chain links TRBV6-4 with TRBJ2-1, with D perhaps matching TRBD2 (6 bases). Germline CDR1 and CDR2: MRHNA and SNTAGT. The V end was cut by 4 bases, the J end by 0 bases, with 10 bases between. The CDR3 totals 15 residues. The CDR3 is CASSVAGSSYNEQFF. CDR3 sequence (DNA): TGTGCCAGCAGTGTCGCGGGGAGCTCCTACAATGAGCAGTTCTTC.

The V and J genes are TRBV27 and TRBJ2-2; the D gene is possibly TRBD2 (5 bases). CDR1 and CDR2 from the germline V gene are MNHEY and SMNVEV (reference sequence). The CDR3 totals 17 residues. Trimming pared 5 bases from V and 7 bases from J, leaving 23 bases between. In nucleotides, the CDR3 is TGTGCCAGCAGTAGACTACTTAGTGGGCCTAGGAACGGGGAGCTGTTTTTT. This sequence encodes CASSRLLSGPRNGELFF.

The chain employs TRBV28 and TRBJ1-3, with 7 positions matching TRBD1. Trimming took 5 bases from V and 0 from J; bases not matched to a gene: 10. The CDR3 is 17 residues long. Germline CDR1 reads MDHEN; CDR2 reads SYDVKM. CDR3 in amino acids: CASSNLNRGNSGNTIYF. CDR3 DNA: TGTGCCAGCAGTAATTTAAACAGGGGAAACTCTGGAAACACCATATATTTT.

The CDR3 spells CASSQGQRTGEQYF. In nucleotides, the CDR3 is TGTGCCAGCAGCCAAGGTCAGCGGACCGGCGAGCAGTACTTC. V is TRBV14 and J is TRBJ2-7; possibly TRBD2 for D (5 bases). Deletions cut 1 base from V and 6 bases from J, with 13 bases between. Looked up from germline, CDR1 is SGHDN and CDR2 is FVKESK. CDR3 length: 14 residues.

V is TRBV15 and J is TRBJ2-4; D is perhaps TRBD1 (7 bases). Germline V gene sequence: CDR1 LNHNV, CDR2 YYDKDF (reference sequence). Trimming stripped 4 bases from V and 1 base from J, with 17 bases between. The CDR3 runs to 17 residues. The CDR3 loop reads CATSTQMTGRAKNIQYF. CDR3 DNA: TGTGCCACCAGCACCCAAATGACAGGGAGGGCCAAAAACATTCAGTACTTC.

The chain links TRBV30 to TRBJ2-3, with D uncertain. The V end was cut by 2 bases, the J end by 0 bases, with 6 bases between. This CDR3 is 13 amino acids long. Germline V gene data show CDR1 as GTSNPN and CDR2 as SVGIG (reference sequence). The CDR3 protein is CAWSKPSTDTQYF. The CDR3 DNA reads as TGTGCCTGGAGTAAACCCAGCACAGATACGCAGTATTTT.

The rearrangement uses TRBV13 and TRBJ2-7, with D perhaps matching TRBD1 (6 bases). V was shortened by 2 bases and J by 5 bases, with 19 bases between the two germline ends. Germline V gene lookup returns CDR1 PRHDT and CDR2 FYEKMQ (reference sequence). The length of the CDR3 is 16 residues. In DNA, the CDR3 is TGTGCCAGCAGCTTAAGGTTAGCAGGGGTTTTGGACGAGCAGTACTTC. It translates to CASSLRLAGVLDEQYF.

This chain connects TRBV28 to TRBJ2-5, with D perhaps matching TRBD2 (6 bases). From germline, CDR1 is MDHEN and CDR2 SYDVKM. This CDR3 comprises 17 residues. V lost 4 bases and J 2 bases, leaving 20 bases between the germline ends. In DNA form, the CDR3 reads TGTGCCAGCAGTTACAGTTATGGGCAGGGAGGTCAAGAGACCCAGTACTTC. Translation: CASSYSYGQGGQETQYF.

This clone was picked up a small number of times. The gene calls are TRBV28 and TRBJ1-6; D is possibly TRBD1 (5 bases). Germline V gives CDR1 MDHEN, CDR2 SYDVKM. Trimming left V 6 bases short and J 7 bases short, with 25 bases between. This CDR3 contains 18 residues. CDR3 DNA: TGTGCCAGCAGACCTAACTGGTGGCGGGGCCGACTAAATTCACCCCTCCACTTT. Amino acids: CASRPNWWRGRLNSPLHF.

The chain is built from TRBV5-4 and TRBJ2-5; 10 bases are shared with TRBD2. Germline V CDR1 and CDR2: SGHNT, YYREEE (reference sequence). V shed 1 base and J 2 bases; nucleotides not matched to a gene: 5. CDR3 length: 16 residues. CDR3 sequence: CASSLKSGRGQETQYF. Here the CDR3 DNA reads TGTGCCAGCAGCTTGAAGAGCGGGAGGGGGCAAGAGACCCAGTACTTC.

The chain links TRBV3-1 (or the pseudogene TRBV3-2) to TRBJ2-3; D not certain. Germline values: CDR1 LGHDT, CDR2 YNNKEL (reference sequence). This CDR3 has 16 residues. Trimming cost V 2 bases and J 2 bases, with 14 bases left between them. This CDR3 reads CASSQTRSQITDTQYF. Written as DNA, the CDR3 is TGTGCCAGCAGCCAAACTCGCTCACAGATCACAGATACGCAGTATTTT.

The chain couples TRBV5-1 to TRBJ2-1; D might be TRBD2 (5 bases). This CDR3 is built from 16 residues. V shed 4 bases and J shed 4 bases, with 18 bases lying between them. Per the germline V gene, CDR1 is SGHRS and CDR2 is YFSETQ. The DNA of the CDR3 is TGCGCCAGCAGCCCGGCCAGCGGAGAATTTTACAATGAGCAGTTCTTC. This translates into CASSPASGEFYNEQFF.